The subject of this entry is one TCR beta chain. V was clipped by 0 bases and J by 7 bases; unmatched bases: 5. CDR3 length: 15 residues. The germline gives CDR1 MNHGY, CDR2 SAAAGT. Assay: immunoSEQ multiplex PCR; the TCRdb copy retains only in-frame clones and omits some. The table has 9,700 or so clones, less than 55% seen once. The sample is drawn from a study of T cells in localized non-small cell lung cancer. The V call is TRBV6-8, the J call TRBJ1-4; 7 bases are shared with TRBD1. This TCR was sampled from a woman between 35 and 75 years old with stage I lung adenocarcinoma. The material was lymph node tissue, obtained before any cancer treatment. The CDR3 DNA reads as TGTGCCAGCAGTTACTCCGGGACAGACACTGAAAAACTGTTTTTT. Residues: CASSYSGTDTEKLFF.